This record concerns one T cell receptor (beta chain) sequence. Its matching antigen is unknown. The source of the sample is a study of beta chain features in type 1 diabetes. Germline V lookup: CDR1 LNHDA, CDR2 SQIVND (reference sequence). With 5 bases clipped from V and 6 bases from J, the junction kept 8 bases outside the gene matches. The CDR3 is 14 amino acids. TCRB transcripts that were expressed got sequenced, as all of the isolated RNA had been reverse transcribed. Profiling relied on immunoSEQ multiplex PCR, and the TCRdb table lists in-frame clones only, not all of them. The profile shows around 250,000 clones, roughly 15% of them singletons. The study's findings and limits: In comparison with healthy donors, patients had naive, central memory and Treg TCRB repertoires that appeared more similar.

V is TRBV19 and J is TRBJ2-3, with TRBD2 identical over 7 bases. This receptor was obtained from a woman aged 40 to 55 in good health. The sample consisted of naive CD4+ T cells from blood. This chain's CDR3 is CASSVAAGVDTQYF. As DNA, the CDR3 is TGTGCCAGTAGTGTCGCCGCGGGGGTGGATACGCAGTATTTT. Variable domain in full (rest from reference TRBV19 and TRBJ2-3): DGGITQSPKYLFRKEGQNVTLSCEQNLNHDAMYWYRQDPGQGLRLIYYSQIVNDFQKGDIAEGYSVSREKKESFPLTVTSAQKNPTAFYLCASSVAAGVDTQYFGPGTRLTVL.